Sequencing of this T cell receptor (beta chain) was carried out in a study of CD8 T cells in acute hepatitis C reinfection (dated by TCRdb to about 2021). With respect to the entire study: This study examined the TCRbeta repertoire of CD8+ T cells that recognize the HCV NS3-1073 epitope, both during acute infection and after viral clearance. A few spontaneous resolvers contributed paired acute and follow-up samples. The 8 spontaneous resolvers who had cleared HCV provided follow-up samples, which were collected no sooner than 347 days after estimated infection. Study-wide conclusions, independent of this receptor: Some 14 public clonotypes were identified irrespective of outcome, and one of the public clonotypes used V04-02/J02-02. Preferential use of the TRBV04 and TRBV06 gene families was observed in all groups, and this preferential usage was not explained by overrepresentation in the naive pool. Only the TCRbeta chain was sequenced in bulk, so alphabeta pairing of public clonotypes could not be determined. Chronically infected subjects had no follow-up repertoires because NS3-1073 specific cells were too rare to sort. It was rare for CDR3 sequences to be shared with other epitopes, and exact matching may have been limited by differing sequencing approaches. NS3-1073 specific repertoires were highly diverse, with no significant diversity differences between acute resolver, follow-up resolver and acute chronic samples.

The intended sense of this specimen's time point label: at least 347 days after estimated infection, following spontaneous clearance. The HCV-specific TCR repertoires were analyzed directly ex vivo, and the sequenced cells were not first expanded in vitro. Enrolled in the Montreal Hepatitis C Cohort (HEPCO) in Canada, the donors were people who inject drugs, and these donors were followed every 3 months. Acute primary HCV infection was defined by a positive HCV RNA or antibody test following a negative test within the previous 24 weeks. A PE-labeled tetramer loaded with the NS3 peptide spanning residues 1073-1081 was used to stain HCV-specific cells. CD3, CD8 and CD45RO antibodies were used for surface staining, and dead cells were excluded with an aqua fixable dye. The cohort included roughly 8 spontaneous resolvers, defined as subjects with HCV RNA clearance within 24 weeks. Frozen stocks of peripheral blood mononuclear cells were first thawed, after which negative isolation of CD8+ T cells was carried out using the MACS CD8+ T cell Isolation Kit. Sorting of the cells was done on a BD FACSAria II cell sorter.

V is cut by 9 bases and J by 3 bases, and the space between the germline ends is 9 bases. CDR1 LNHDA and CDR2 SQIVND were looked up in the germline V gene (reference sequence). From the cysteine through the phenylalanine, the CDR3 covers 11 amino acids. The retained sequence is limited to the CDR3, 33 bases, with the frame set at the first base. Genomic DNA was extracted from the FACS-sorted cells, and the TCRbeta chains were sequenced by the commercial immunoSEQ service. The study's processing was this. ImmunoSEQ Analyzer software v3.0 and R v3.5.1 were used to analyze the repertoire data. Only productive rearrangements were analyzed, as sequences containing stop codons or out-of-frame rearrangements were removed. The sequencing provider supplied the Simpson diversity, Shannon entropy, CDR3 length and nucleotide addition metrics. Clonotypes were grouped by frequency into dominant, sub-dominant, low or lowest abundance categories, and clonotypes below 0.1% were left out of most analyses. A CDR3 amino acid clonotype was called public if the clonotype appeared in at least two subjects at a cumulative frequency of at least 0.5%. TCRdb stores this immuneACCESS table with in-frame sequences only. Part of the clones is absent; in the studies checked, under half of the shortfall reflects unresolved V genes, and no reason is known for the rest. The V and J calls and the clone size are those of that table, but D and trimming were determined from the DNA. The sample data list around 2,700 clones, and about 70% of these were observed just once. Less than 14% of the sample belongs to the ten largest clones.

With regard to this clone: Nothing much larger sits one base from this clone, and base qualities are not available.

The TCR originated in a man in his forties who spontaneously cleared hepatitis C infection. The source was HCV NS3-1073 tetramer-sorted CD8+ T cells from PBMCs, collected at follow-up. Read against the paper, the sample's cell subset or site label means: FACS-sorted NS3-1073 tetramer+ CD8+ T cells. In this chain, TRBV19 is recombined with TRBJ2-7; the D match is possibly TRBD1 or TRBD2, with 5 bases aligned in each. The CDR3 is CASRDGYEQYF. The bases are TGTGCCAGCCGGGACGGCTACGAGCAGTACTTC.